These 21 T cell receptor beta chains originate from one sample sequenced in a study of shared clonotypes between healthy human individuals. Libraries were prepared by immunoSEQ multiplex PCR; TCRdb keeps only in-frame clonotypes and omits some of them. The sample lists some 2,500,000 clones, 80% to 95% occurring once. The sample consisted of naive CD4+ T cells from PBMCs. Subset: CD45RA+ positively selected. Source of these receptors: a man aged 18 to 29 in good health. Some clones in this sample may be carry-over from other donors' samples.

The chain couples TRBV29-1 to TRBJ2-1; TRBD2 matches 7 bases. Per germline, CDR1 SQVTM and CDR2 ANQGSEA. The ends lost 4 bases at V and 7 bases at J; junction bases unmatched: 13. CDR3 size: 15 residues. DNA of the CDR3: TGCAGCGTTGGGAAGAGCGCGGGAGTTGGGAATGAGCAGTTCTTC. Translating gives CSVGKSAGVGNEQFF.

This sequence joins TRBV9 and TRBJ1-5; 7 nucleotides agree with TRBD1. Germline V gene sequence: CDR1 SGDLS, CDR2 YYNGEE. The CDR3 runs 16 residues. The trim removed 4 bases at V and 3 bases at J, leaving 10 bases unmatched. The CDR3 bases are TGTGCCAGCAGCATAAGAAGACAGGGACTCAATCAGCCCCAGCATTTT. Translation: CASSIRRQGLNQPQHF. The complete variable domain, with remaining parts taken from reference TRBV9 and TRBJ1-5, reads DSGVTQTPKHLITATGQRVTLRCSPRSGDLSVYWYQQSLDQGLQFLIQYYNGEERAKGNILERFSAQQFPDLHSELNLSSLELGDSALYFCASSIRRQGLNQPQHFGDGTRLSIL.

V and J are TRBV7-3 and TRBJ2-1, with 11 bases that match TRBD2. Germline lookup yields CDR1 SGHTA and CDR2 FQGTGA. CDR3 size: 15 residues. V was pared by 2 bases and J by 9 bases, with 6 bases of the junction left unmatched. As DNA, the CDR3 is TGTGCCAGCAGCTTACGACTAGCGGGGAGGGGTGAGCAGTTCTTC. It codes for CASSLRLAGRGEQFF.

The chain employs TRBV30 and TRBJ2-5, with TRBD2 matching over 8 bases. Germline assignment: CDR1 GTSNPN and CDR2 SVGIG (reference sequence). The CDR3 sequence is 13 residues long. The CDR3 here is CAGAGRGQETQYF. CDR3 sequence (DNA): TGTGCGGGCGCCGGGAGGGGACAAGAGACCCAGTACTTC.

The chain joins TRBV4-2 to TRBJ2-1; no definite D call. This CDR3 is 13 amino acids long. From germline, CDR1 is LGHNA and CDR2 YNFKEQ. Trimming cost V 0 bases and J 10 bases, with 10 bases left between them. The DNA of the CDR3 is TGTGCCAGCAGCCAAGATAGCTTCCGCGAGCAGTTCTTC. Protein: CASSQDSFREQFF.

The chain carries TRBV6-6 and TRBJ2-1; D is perhaps TRBD1 (6 bases). From germline, CDR1 is MNHNY and CDR2 SVGAGI (reference sequence). V lost 6 bases to trimming and J lost 1 base, with 16 bases between them. CDR3 length equals 16 residues. CDR3 in DNA: TGTGCCAGCAGGGGACGGACAGTACCGTCCTACAATGAGCAGTTCTTC. The encoded protein is CASRGRTVPSYNEQFF.

Comments on this clone: Other DNA sequences in the same sample also yield this CDR3. J is TRBJ1-2 and V is TRBV5-1, with TRBD1 matching over 7 bases. The CDR3 sequence is 14 residues long. CDR1 is SGHRS, CDR2 YFSETQ, per germline. The V segment lost 1 base and the J segment 4 bases; nucleotides outside the gene matches: 4. The CDR3 nucleotides are TGCGCCAGCAGCTTGTCGGGACAGTCCTATGGCTACACCTTC. This gives the protein CASSLSGQSYGYTF.

As for this clone: The same CDR3 also results from other DNA sequences found in this sample. The chain uses TRBV5-1 and TRBJ2-2; D is unresolved. Germline CDR1 is SGHRS and CDR2 is YFSETQ. Deletions cut 0 bases from V and 0 bases from J, with 6 bases between. The CDR3 consists of 15 residues. The CDR3 region is CASSLDTANTGELFF. The CDR3 DNA sequence: TGCGCCAGCAGCTTGGACACGGCGAACACCGGGGAGCTGTTTTTT.

The chain is built from TRBV27 and TRBJ2-7; TRBD1 matches 10 bases. CDR3 size: 16 residues. Germline trimming cut 3 bases from V and 1 base from J; bases unmatched to any gene: 6. Germline values: CDR1 MNHEY, CDR2 SMNVEV (reference sequence). The CDR3 DNA sequence: TGTGCCAGCAGTTTCCGGGGGACAGGGGTTTCCTACGAGCAGTACTTC. Residues: CASSFRGTGVSYEQYF.

This chain uses TRBV4-2 with TRBJ2-7; the match to TRBD2 covers 12 bases. CDR1 and CDR2 from the germline V gene are LGHNA and YNFKEQ. The CDR3 has 18 amino acids. V trimming: 0 bases; J trimming: 6 bases; junction bases outside the gene matches: 12. DNA for the CDR3: TGTGCCAGCAGCCAAGATCGGAGACTAGCGGGAGAAAGAATCGAGCAGTACTTC. It encodes CASSQDRRLAGERIEQYF.

The chain is built from TRBV11-2 and TRBJ1-1; unclear D gene. CDR1 and CDR2 from the germline V gene are SGHAT and FQNNGV. Trimming shortened V by 5 bases and J by 7 bases, and 20 bases separated the two germline ends. The CDR3 totals 15 residues. The CDR3 is CASSKHLVADLEAFF. CDR3 nucleotides: TGTGCCAGCAGCAAACACTTGGTGGCGGACCTTGAAGCTTTCTTT.

This chain links TRBV10-3 with TRBJ2-3; either TRBD1 or TRBD2 may supply D (7 bases each). This CDR3 comprises 13 residues. V shed 6 bases and J shed 8 bases, with 15 bases lying between them. The germline CDR1 and CDR2 sequences are ENHRY and SYGVKD. The CDR3 DNA reads TGTGCCATCAGGGGAGGGGGCTCTGCTACGCAGTATTTT. Protein product: CAIRGGGSATQYF.

The chain combines TRBV30 with TRBJ1-3, with unresolved D. The germline V gene has CDR1 GTSNPN and CDR2 SVGIG (reference sequence). The CDR3 runs 14 residues. With 7 bases removed from V and 0 bases from J, the gap between germline ends came to 13 bases. The CDR3 DNA is TGTGCCTCCAACCCTAGGTCCTCTGGAAACACCATATATTTT. Translation: CASNPRSSGNTIYF.

The CDR3 spells CASRGGGTGANVLTF. For the CDR3, the DNA is TGTGCCAGCAGGGGTGGGGGAACTGGGGCCAACGTCCTGACTTTC. J is TRBJ2-6 and V is TRBV28, with D perhaps assigned TRBD1 or TRBD2 (5 bases each). CDR3 size: 15 residues. Trimming shortened V by 6 bases and J by 2 bases, and 11 bases separated the two germline ends. Germline V lookup: CDR1 MDHEN, CDR2 SYDVKM.

The rearrangement links TRBV28 to TRBJ1-1; D call uncertain. Germline V gene lookup returns CDR1 MDHEN and CDR2 SYDVKM. The CDR3 is 14 amino acids. Trimming took off 7 bases at V and 1 base at J, with 13 bases between the two ends. CDR3 sequence (DNA): TGTGCCAGCACTACCGACACGGGGAACACTGAAGCTTTCTTT. Translating gives CASTTDTGNTEAFF. The full variable domain, with the rest looked up from reference TRBV28 and TRBJ1-1, is DVKVTQSSRYLVKRTGEKVFLECVQDMDHENMFWYRQDPGLGLRLIYFSYDVKMKEKGDIPEGYSVSREKKERFSLILESASTNQTSMYLCASTTDTGNTEAFFGQGTRLTVV.

The rearrangement joins TRBV7-2 to TRBJ2-3; D is tentatively TRBD1 or TRBD2 (5 bases each). CDR3 length: 15 residues. V was shortened by 4 bases and J by 4 bases, with 15 bases between the two germline ends. Germline V gene data show CDR1 as SGHTA and CDR2 as FQGNSA. CDR3 protein: CASSYVGGWADTQYF. The CDR3 DNA sequence: TGTGCCAGCAGCTACGTTGGGGGTTGGGCAGATACGCAGTATTTT.

Details on this clone: Different DNA sequences within this sample yield the same CDR3. The chain employs TRBV5-1 and TRBJ1-2; the D is unclear. This CDR3 is 12 amino acids long. Trimming took 0 bases from V and 8 from J, leaving 8 bases between them. The V gene's germline CDR1 is SGHRS and CDR2 YFSETQ. The CDR3 spells CASSLAGGGYTF. The CDR3 DNA reads TGCGCCAGCAGCTTGGCCGGTGGCGGCTACACCTTC.

The V and J genes are TRBV15 and TRBJ1-5; D is unresolved. V lost 6 bases and J 3 bases, leaving 12 bases between the germline ends. The CDR3 totals 14 residues. Germline CDR1 reads LNHNV; CDR2 reads YYDKDF (reference sequence). CDR3 DNA sequence: TGTGCCACCAGTTCTGGCCCTAACAATCAGCCCCAGCATTTT. Protein product: CATSSGPNNQPQHF.

The chain joins TRBV28 to TRBJ1-2; 7 positions agree with TRBD1. The J segment lost 3 bases and the V segment lost 9 bases, leaving 7 bases of the junction unmatched. Germline CDR1 MDHEN, CDR2 SYDVKM. This CDR3 has 13 residues. The chain's CDR3 is CARTQGGDYGYTF. The CDR3 coding sequence is TGTGCCAGGACCCAGGGGGGGGACTATGGCTACACCTTC.

The genes are TRBV4-1 and TRBJ2-1; 10 nucleotides align to TRBD2. Trimming at V came to 7 bases and at J to 6 bases, leaving 18 bases not matched to a gene. The CDR3 has 18 residues. The germline V gene encodes CDR1 MGHRA and CDR2 YSYEKL. Here the CDR3 DNA reads TGCGCCAGCACCATAGGTCGGCTAGCGGGAGTTAGTCGCAATGAGCAGTTCTTC. Encoded protein: CASTIGRLAGVSRNEQFF.

The chain employs TRBV7-3 and TRBJ2-1, with a tentative D call TRBD2 (6 bases). The length of the CDR3 is 16 residues. Trimming left V 3 bases short and J 1 base short, with 13 bases between. CDR1 and CDR2 from the germline V gene are SGHTA and FQGTGA. The CDR3 DNA reads as TGTGCCAGCAGCTTTAGCGGAAGCGGTTCCTACAATGAGCAGTTCTTC. Protein sequence: CASSFSGSGSYNEQFF.